This TCR beta chain was sequenced during a study of T cells in Graves' hyperthyroidism and ophthalmopathy. Study-level points and caveats: A model using 13 V-J features told ophthalmopathy apart from stable hyperthyroidism.

TCR beta CDR3 sequences were amplified from RNA transcripts. Carried out on the TCR CDR3, a first-round RT-PCR used the HTBI primer set. TCRdb recomputed calls from the multiplex PCR reads with MiXCR, one row per CDR3 protein. This table holds 660,000 or so distinct CDR3 sequences, 40% to 55% found once. This clonotype appeared many times. Its target is unknown. The study excluded patients with uncontrolled infection, other autoimmune disease, pregnancy or lactation. Clinical symptoms, serum thyroxine and TRAb, thyroid ultrasound and orbital computed tomography together formed the diagnostic basis. CDR3 length equals 12 residues. The germline V gene has CDR1 MNHEY and CDR2 SVGAGI. Trimming removed 7 bases from V and 5 bases from J, with 11 bases in between.

This receptor was taken from an adult man with Graves' disease, either hyperthyroidism or ophthalmopathy (not recorded which). The chain couples TRBV6-5 to TRBJ2-5; weak D call: TRBD2 (6 bases). Sequencing input: peripheral blood or thyroid tissue (not recorded which). CDR3 DNA sequence: TGTGCCAGCACGGAAGGAGGGGAGACCCAGTACTTC. Residues: CASTEGGETQYF.